This TCR beta chain was profiled in a study of blood T cell repertoires in COVID-19. A note on this clone: A junction boundary mismatches the germline segment, possibly from a read error.

Repertoires were generated with immunoSEQ multiplex PCR, while TCRdb's copy carries only in-frame clones and drops some. Here the sample spans some 330,000 clones, about 89% being singletons. Material for sequencing was PBMCs or T cells enriched from blood (not recorded which). This clonotype was obtained from a man aged 35 to 55 in a cohort exposed to, infected with or recovered from COVID-19 (not recorded which).

The CDR3 DNA reads as TGTGTCAGCAGCTTAGACGTAAGCGGTGAGCAGTTCTTC. Amino acid sequence: CVSSLDVSGEQFF. The J gene is TRBJ2-1, the V gene TRBV7-6, with D maybe TRBD2 (5 bases). The CDR3 is 13 residues long. CDR1 and CDR2 from the germline V gene are SGHVS and FNYEAQ.